These 16 T cell receptor beta chains were all obtained from the same sample, sequenced in a study of blood T cell repertoires in COVID-19. Profiled with immunoSEQ multiplex PCR; TCRdb holds only in-frame clones, not every one. Of around 170,000 clones detected, less than 85% appear once; the ten largest clones hold more than 10%. Sequenced: PBMCs or T cells enriched from blood (not recorded which). The receptors were sampled from a man aged 50 or older who had recovered from COVID-19.

The V gene is TRBV10-3, the J gene TRBJ1-2; D possibly corresponds to TRBD1 (5 bases). V lost 8 bases, J lost 6 bases, and 16 bases lay in between. CDR3 length: 13 amino acids. The germline gives CDR1 ENHRY, CDR2 SYGVKD. CDR3 sequence (DNA): TGTGCCATCGCGGGGGTGGCGAGAGATGGCTACACCTTC. Amino acid sequence: CAIAGVARDGYTF.

The V gene is TRBV3-1 (or the pseudogene TRBV3-2), the J gene TRBJ1-5; a possible D gene is TRBD1 (5 bases). Between the trimmed V and J ends, which lost 6 bases and 0 bases, there was a span of 12 bases. Germline V lookup: CDR1 LGHDT, CDR2 YNNKEL (reference sequence). The CDR3 extends over 15 amino acids. The CDR3 nucleotides read TGTGCCAGCAGTGGCGGGGCAACTAGCAATCAGCCCCAGCATTTT. This sequence encodes CASSGGATSNQPQHF.

CDR3 nucleotide sequence: TGTGCCACCAGCAGAGATCGGGCAGGGGATCGAAGCTCCTACAATGAGCAGTTCTTC. Translation: CATSRDRAGDRSSYNEQFF. This chain links TRBV15 with TRBJ2-1, with D possibly being TRBD1 (6 bases). The CDR3 has 19 residues. Trimming shortened V by 0 bases and J by 0 bases, and 18 bases separated the two germline ends. Germline CDR1 is LNHNV and CDR2 is YYDKDF (reference sequence).

This sequence joins TRBV9 and TRBJ2-3, with D possibly being TRBD2 (7 bases). The CDR3 runs to 16 residues. Germline V CDR1 and CDR2: SGDLS, YYNGEE. The V and J ends lost 5 bases and 2 bases respectively, with 18 bases between them. In DNA, the CDR3 is TGTGCCAGCAGTGGGTTGGGAGGGGGTCCCACAGATACGCAGTATTTT. Translating it yields CASSGLGGGPTDTQYF.

This rearrangement joins TRBV11-2 to TRBJ1-4, with 9 bases identical to TRBD1. Germline CDR1 SGHAT, CDR2 FQNNGV. V lost 5 bases and J lost 8; bases outside the gene matches: 18. CDR3 length: 18 amino acids. The CDR3 DNA is TGTGCCAGCAGCCCCCGGGTTGGACAGGGGATCGAGGAAGAAAAACTGTTTTTT. It encodes CASSPRVGQGIEEEKLFF.

In the case of this clone: At one end, the junction sequence differs from germline, possibly due to a read error. The chain couples TRBV7-7 to TRBJ2-5, with D possibly TRBD2 on 7 matching bases. Germline V CDR1 and CDR2: SSHAT, FNYEAQ (reference sequence). The CDR3 consists of 15 residues. DNA of the CDR3: TGTGCTAGCAGCTCAGGGCGGGGGCGAGAAGAGACCCAGTACTTC. This gives the protein CASSSGRGREETQYF.

J is TRBJ1-5 and V is TRBV19; D gene uncertain. V was pared by 1 base and J by 0 bases, with 7 bases between. Looked up from germline, CDR1 is LNHDA and CDR2 is SQIVND (reference sequence). The CDR3 covers 15 residues. In DNA form, the CDR3 reads TGTGCCAGTAGTATAGGAGTATATAGCAATCAGCCCCAGCATTTT. It yields the protein CASSIGVYSNQPQHF.

This clone showed up just a few times. V and J are TRBV5-3 and TRBJ2-5; 7 nucleotides line up with TRBD2. TRBV5-3 is designated an ORF whose function remains uncertain. The CDR3 is made up of 17 amino acids. Trimming removed 3 bases from V and 0 bases from J; junction bases left unmatched: 11. The CDR3 protein is CARSWKEGRAYQETQYF. The CDR3 region has the DNA TGTGCCAGAAGCTGGAAGGAAGGGAGGGCGTACCAAGAGACCCAGTACTTC.

The chain uses TRBV6-5 and TRBJ2-7, with D possibly being TRBD2 (6 bases). Germline assignment: CDR1 MNHEY and CDR2 SVGAGI. Trimming removed 6 bases at V and 0 bases at J, with 15 bases between. The CDR3 has 15 residues. The CDR3, as DNA: TGTGCCAGCAGGGCGGGGCAGTCTCTCTCCTACGAGCAGTACTTC. Encoded protein: CASRAGQSLSYEQYF.

The V and J genes are TRBV4-1 and TRBJ1-2; TRBD1 matches at 10 bases. Germline V gives CDR1 MGHRA, CDR2 YSYEKL. CDR3 length: 19 amino acids. V was clipped by 0 bases and J by 4 bases; unmatched bases: 14. CDR3 protein: CASSQDSNPTGGPLYGYTF. The CDR3 bases are TGCGCCAGCAGCCAAGATTCCAATCCGACAGGGGGCCCACTCTATGGCTACACCTTC.

This clone showed up just a few times. This chain connects TRBV7-8 to TRBJ2-1, with 8 nucleotides matching TRBD2. The germline gives CDR1 SGHVS, CDR2 FQNEAQ. The ends lost 2 bases at V and 2 bases at J; junction bases unmatched: 5. The CDR3 covers 16 residues. CDR3 bases: TGTGCCAGCAGCTTACTCCCCGGGGGGGCCTACAATGAGCAGTTCTTC. Residues: CASSLLPGGAYNEQFF.

V gene TRBV27 combines with J gene TRBJ2-7; D may be TRBD1 (5 bases). Trimming stripped 5 bases from V and 3 bases from J, with 11 bases between. The length of the CDR3 is 13 residues. Germline CDR1 MNHEY, CDR2 SMNVEV (reference sequence). The CDR3: CASSPDRGYEQYF. CDR3 coding DNA: TGTGCCAGCAGTCCTGACAGAGGCTACGAGCAGTACTTC.

J is TRBJ1-6 and V is TRBV4-3, with a possible D match to TRBD1 (5 bases). Germline assignment: CDR1 LGHNA and CDR2 YSLEER. This CDR3 comprises 15 residues. V gave up 0 bases and J gave up 10 bases, with 13 bases separating them. CDR3 sequence: CASSQERGFKSPLHF. The CDR3 coding sequence is TGCGCCAGCAGCCAAGAACGGGGGTTTAAGTCACCCCTCCACTTT.

The V call is TRBV2, the J call TRBJ2-7; D uncertain. Trimming removed 7 bases from V and 1 base from J, with 5 bases in between. Germline V gives CDR1 SNHLY, CDR2 FYNNEI. This CDR3 is built from 11 residues. This CDR3 reads CASKRSYEQYF. The CDR3 DNA sequence: TGTGCCAGCAAACGGTCCTACGAGCAGTACTTC.

The chain recombines TRBV12-3 or TRBV12-4 with TRBJ2-7, with TRBD1 matching over 8 bases. The junction had 0 bases not matched to a gene; V was cut back by 3 bases and J by 2 bases. This CDR3 has 13 residues. The CDR3 sequence is CASSLTGAYEQYF. Written as DNA, the CDR3 is TGTGCCAGCAGTTTGACAGGGGCCTACGAGCAGTACTTC.

This clone came up a few times. This rearrangement joins TRBV6-2 or TRBV6-3 to TRBJ2-3, with D possibly TRBD1 on 6 matching bases. V was clipped by 4 bases and J by 3 bases, with 8 bases between them. The germline gives CDR1 MNHEY, CDR2 SVGEGT. The length of the CDR3 is 13 residues. The CDR3 loop reads CASSSGETDTQYF. The CDR3 DNA is TGTGCCAGCAGTTCAGGGGAAACAGATACGCAGTATTTT.